The rows below give T cell receptor beta chains drawn from one sample of a study of blood T cells in healthy people across ages. MiXCR, run by TCRdb on the 5' RACE reads, gives a single entry per CDR3 protein. The data hold about 1 million distinct CDR3 sequences, with approximately 26% observed a single time. The same sample was also used in a study of T cells of mothers and their children.

Sample: blood. These receptor sequences come from a girl aged 2 to 9 in good health. The CDR3 runs from the conserved cysteine through the conserved F or W. D genes are given only for firm matches. For some rows the clone size is stated as once, few or many, or as a class when expanded; others skip it.

CDR3aa	CDR3nt	d_gene	abundance	j_gene	len	v_gene
CSVGGQAFTGYTF	TGCAGCGTTGGGGGGCAAGCCTTCACTGGCTACACCTTC	.	few	TRBJ1-2	13	TRBV29-1
CASSFEYEQYF	TGTGCCAGCAGCTTCGAATACGAGCAGTACTTC	.	few	TRBJ2-7	11	TRBV5-6
CASSFQGPGANVLTF	TGTGCCAGCAGTTTCCAGGGGCCTGGGGCCAACGTCCTGACTTTC	.	.	TRBJ2-6	15	TRBV12-3/TRBV12-4
CASSRGQGANYGYTF	TGTGCCAGCAGCCGAGGACAGGGGGCTAACTATGGCTACACCTTC	TRBD1	.	TRBJ1-2	15	TRBV5-6
CASSPTSGTAFYEQYF	TGTGCCAGTAGTCCAACCTCCGGGACAGCCTTTTACGAGCAGTACTTC	TRBD1	.	TRBJ2-7	16	TRBV19
CASSVIGGVNEQFF	TGTGCCAGCAGTGTCATCGGGGGGGTCAATGAGCAGTTCTTC	TRBD2	.	TRBJ2-1	14	TRBV6-4
CASSSPGYTQYF	TGTGCCAGCAGCTCCCCGGGGTATACGCAGTATTTT	.	.	TRBJ2-3	12	TRBV5-6
CASSLAAGLAYPYEQYF	TGTGCCAGCAGCTTAGCGGCCGGACTAGCCTATCCCTACGAGCAGTACTTC	TRBD2	.	TRBJ2-7	17	TRBV7-8
CATRPTTSGKETQYF	TGTGCCACCCGGCCTACCACTAGCGGGAAAGAGACCCAGTACTTC	TRBD2	few	TRBJ2-5	15	TRBV27
CASSQGGQGVLAGELFF	TGCGCCAGCAGCCAAGGTGGGCAGGGAGTTTTGGCCGGGGAGCTGTTTTTT	.	few	TRBJ2-2	17	TRBV4-1
CSARVPGRETQYF	TGCAGTGCTAGAGTCCCAGGGAGAGAGACCCAGTACTTC	.	.	TRBJ2-5	13	TRBV20-1
CASSLLQGAYEQYF	TGTGCCAGCAGTTTGTTACAGGGAGCTTACGAGCAGTACTTC	.	.	TRBJ2-7	14	TRBV28
CSARRMQETQYF	TGCAGTGCTAGGCGGATGCAAGAGACCCAGTACTTC	.	.	TRBJ2-5	12	TRBV20-1
CASSSPGLAGGMLYNEQFF	TGTGCCAGCAGCTCACCGGGACTAGCGGGAGGGATGCTATACAATGAGCAGTTCTTC	TRBD2	.	TRBJ2-1	19	TRBV7-2
CSVTPTQQGKVAKNIQYF	TGCAGCGTGACCCCCACACAACAGGGGAAGGTAGCCAAAAACATTCAGTACTTC	TRBD1	.	TRBJ2-4	18	TRBV29-1
CASSSGLGDTGELFF	TGTGCCAGCAGCTCGGGACTAGGGGACACCGGGGAGCTGTTTTTT	TRBD2	few	TRBJ2-2	15	TRBV13
CSARPSPHVLAGVRAQYF	TGCAGTGCTAGACCTTCTCCTCACGTACTAGCGGGAGTCCGAGCGCAGTATTTT	TRBD2	few	TRBJ2-3	18	TRBV20-1
CASSLYNYANTGELFF	TGTGCCAGCAGTTTATATAATTACGCGAACACCGGGGAGCTGTTTTTT	.	few	TRBJ2-2	16	TRBV27
CASSQTPPGEQYF	TGCGCCAGCAGCCAAACCCCCCCCGGCGAGCAGTACTTC	.	few	TRBJ2-7	13	TRBV4-1
CASSGAPSYEQYF	TGTGCCAGCAGCGGGGCTCCTTCCTACGAGCAGTACTTC	.	.	TRBJ2-7	13	TRBV9
CASSQTRRSGETQYF	TGCGCCAGCAGCCAAACTCGACGGAGCGGAGAGACCCAGTACTTC	.	.	TRBJ2-5	15	TRBV4-1
CASSFLQGLTFNEQFF	TGTGCCAGCAGTTTTTTGCAGGGGTTGACTTTCAATGAGCAGTTCTTC	.	few	TRBJ2-1	16	TRBV12-3/TRBV12-4
CASGSVRGLENYGYTF	TGTGCCAGCGGCTCGGTCCGGGGGTTAGAAAACTATGGCTACACCTTC	.	.	TRBJ1-2	16	TRBV7-2
CSARSLLAGELFF	TGCAGTGCCCGGTCCTTACTAGCCGGGGAGCTGTTTTTT	.	.	TRBJ2-2	13	TRBV20-1
CASSLGLVSHNEQFF	TGTGCCAGCAGCTTAGGACTAGTATCTCACAATGAGCAGTTCTTC	.	.	TRBJ2-1	15	TRBV7-2
CASSLDVGGLLHF	TGTGCCAGCAGCCTCGATGTAGGCGGGCTCCTCCACTTT	.	few	TRBJ1-6	13	TRBV6-2/TRBV6-3
CASSRERESQFF	TGCGCCAGCAGTAGGGAGCGGGAGTCGCAGTTCTTC	TRBD2	.	TRBJ2-1	12	TRBV5-1
CASSVGPGGEKLFF	TGTGCCAGCAGCGTAGGTCCCGGAGGTGAAAAACTGTTTTTT	.	few	TRBJ1-4	14	TRBV7-2
CASSLEAGRSDTQYF	TGCGCCAGCAGCTTGGAGGCGGGGAGATCGGATACGCAGTATTTT	.	few	TRBJ2-3	15	TRBV5-1
CASSLAYQETQYF	TGTGCCAGCAGTCTAGCGTACCAAGAGACCCAGTACTTC	.	many	TRBJ2-5	13	TRBV7-9
CSVAEGEGTQYF	TGCAGCGTTGCTGAGGGGGAAGGGACCCAGTACTTC	.	few	TRBJ2-5	12	TRBV29-1